This T cell receptor beta chain was captured by sequencing in a study of blood T cell repertoires in COVID-19. This clone was seen more than once but under ten times. Libraries were prepared by immunoSEQ multiplex PCR; TCRdb keeps only in-frame clonotypes and omits some of them. The sample yields 250,000 to 300,000 clones, approximately 88% seen once. The CDR3 consists of 17 residues. CDR1 is MNHEY, CDR2 SVGEGT, per germline. With V trimmed by 4 bases and J by 7 bases, 16 bases remained unmatched. This clonotype was sampled from a woman aged 40 to 50 who had recovered from COVID-19. Sequences were obtained from PBMCs or T cells enriched from blood (not recorded which). The gene calls are TRBV6-2 or TRBV6-3 and TRBJ2-1; 7 bases match TRBD2. CDR3 residues: CASSSRLGREMGNEQFF. CDR3 DNA sequence: TGTGCCAGCAGTTCCCGCCTAGGGCGGGAGATGGGTAATGAGCAGTTCTTC.